This is a list of T cell receptor beta chains from one sample in a study of T-cell memory formation after mild COVID-19. One entry per CDR3 protein, called by TCRdb with MiXCR from the 5' RACE reads. The sample contains 150,000 to 200,000 distinct CDR3 sequences, roughly 17% of which appear only once. The material sequenced was PBMCs or a T cell subset sorted from them (not recorded which). The source is an adult woman who had mild COVID-19 (a few samples of this study predate the infection). Cell type and time point are not known. Each CDR3 is given with its conserved first and last residue. D genes are given only for firm matches. For some rows the clone size is stated as once, few or many, or as a class when expanded; others skip it.

d_gene,v_gene,j_gene,abundance,CDR3nt,CDR3aa
TRBD1,TRBV2,TRBJ1-1,.,TGTGCCAGCAGTGCGGAGCAGGGGGTGACCACTGAAGCTTTATTT,CASSAEQGVTTEALF
.,TRBV6-5,TRBJ2-7,.,TGTGCCAGCAGTTACTCGAAGGTAGGCGAGCAGTACTTC,CASSYSKVGEQYF
TRBD1,TRBV5-1,TRBJ2-5,.,TGCGCCAGCAGCTCGGGACAGGGGATTGAGGAGACCCAGTACTTC,CASSSGQGIEETQYF
.,TRBV3-1,TRBJ2-2,many,TGTGCCAGCAGCCCACGATCGCCCTTTTACACCGGGGAGCTGTTTTTT,CASSPRSPFYTGELFF
.,TRBV7-6,TRBJ2-3,many,TGTGCCAGCAGCTTAGGGTTTCCCCTCGCCCGGGCGACAGATACGCAGTATTTT,CASSLGFPLARATDTQYF
.,TRBV20-1,TRBJ1-1,.,TGCAGTGCTAGCGACTCCGGGACGGGGAACACTGAAGCTTTCTTT,CSASDSGTGNTEAFF
.,TRBV3-1,TRBJ2-1,few,TGTGCCAGCAGCCAAGATCCGGGGCGTGATGAGCAGTTCTTC,CASSQDPGRDEQFF
.,TRBV7-2,TRBJ1-2,.,TGTGCCAGCAGCCCAGGAGGGCCTTGGGGCTACACCTTC,CASSPGGPWGYTF
.,TRBV5-6,TRBJ2-7,many,TGTGCCAGCAGCTTGGCTGCCTACGAGCAGTACTTC,CASSLAAYEQYF
.,TRBV7-2,TRBJ2-1,few,TGTGCCAGCACCCAAGGGGGGGTAGGTGAGCAGTTCTTC,CASTQGGVGEQFF
.,TRBV6-2/TRBV6-3,TRBJ2-3,.,TGTGCCAGCAGTTCCCTCCCCAAGGCCAGTTCCCCTACGCAGTATTTT,CASSSLPKASSPTQYF
.,TRBV12-3/TRBV12-4,TRBJ1-2,.,TGTGCCAGCAGTTTAGGGGTCCCTGGCTACACCTTC,CASSLGVPGYTF
.,TRBV7-9,TRBJ1-1,medium-sized,TGTGCCAGCAGCCCAGAGAGTAGGAACACTGAAGCTTTCTTT,CASSPESRNTEAFF
.,TRBV7-9,TRBJ1-2,few,TGTGCCAGCAGCCCCCGTGGGGCTCGAGTGGCTGGCTACACCTTC,CASSPRGARVAGYTF
TRBD2,TRBV11-2,TRBJ2-1,many,TGTGCCAGCAGCTTAGATCGAGCGGGGAGGGCCTACAATGAGCAGTTCTTC,CASSLDRAGRAYNEQFF
.,TRBV7-2,TRBJ2-4,few,TGTGCCAGCAGCTTAGGGGGGAGGGGGAACATTCAGTACTTC,CASSLGGRGNIQYF
.,TRBV18,TRBJ2-3,few,TGTGCCAGCTCACCACCCTGGGGTGGTTCAGATACGCAGTATTTT,CASSPPWGGSDTQYF
.,TRBV7-9,TRBJ2-2,few,TGTGCCAGCTCCCTCGGGGGGAACACCGGGGAGCTGTTTTTT,CASSLGGNTGELFF
.,TRBV20-1,TRBJ1-1,.,TGCAGTGCTAGACCCCGGGGGGGAATAAGCACTGAAGCTTTCTTT,CSARPRGGISTEAFF
TRBD2,TRBV12-3/TRBV12-4,TRBJ2-7,many,TGTGCCAGCAGTCCTCCGGGACTAGTAATTCGGCAGTACTTC,CASSPPGLVIRQYF
TRBD1,TRBV29-1,TRBJ2-7,few,TGCAGCGGAGTGGACAGGGGCTACGAGCAGTACTTC,CSGVDRGYEQYF
.,TRBV10-3,TRBJ2-3,few,TGTGCCATCAGGGGCCCTCTTAGCACAGATACGCAGTATTTT,CAIRGPLSTDTQYF
.,TRBV3-1,TRBJ1-1,.,TGTGCCAGCAGCCAACCATCGGGACTGAACACTGAAGCTTTCTTT,CASSQPSGLNTEAFF
TRBD1,TRBV5-1,TRBJ2-1,few,TGCGCCAGCAGCACGGGACAGGGGTTCGACAATGAGCAGTTCTTC,CASSTGQGFDNEQFF
.,TRBV5-1,TRBJ1-2,few,TGCGCCAGCAGCTTGGGGGACAACCTTGTCTATGGCTACACCTTC,CASSLGDNLVYGYTF
.,TRBV18,TRBJ1-1,.,TGTGCCAGCTCCCGAGGGCAGGGTATGAACACTGAAGCTTTCTTT,CASSRGQGMNTEAFF
.,TRBV4-2,TRBJ1-1,few,TGTGCCAGCAGCCAAGTTATCGGTGGACTTCGCACTGAAGCTTTCTTT,CASSQVIGGLRTEAFF
TRBD2,TRBV7-2,TRBJ2-2,few,TGTGCCAGCAGCTTAGCGACTAGCGGGGGGAACACCGGGGAGCTGTTTTTT,CASSLATSGGNTGELFF
.,TRBV6-2/TRBV6-3,TRBJ2-7,few,TGTGCCAGCAGTGCAACTAGCCTGTACGAGCAGTACTTC,CASSATSLYEQYF
.,TRBV24-1,TRBJ2-3,.,TGTGCCACCAGTGTTGCAGATACGCAGTATTTT,CATSVADTQYF
.,TRBV9,TRBJ2-1,.,TGTGCCAGCAGTCCGGGGCCGGTCGGAGATGAGCAGTTCTTC,CASSPGPVGDEQFF
TRBD1,TRBV5-1,TRBJ1-1,few,TGCGCCAGCAGCCCATGGCCCGGGACAGCATCGAACACTGAAGCTTTCTTT,CASSPWPGTASNTEAFF